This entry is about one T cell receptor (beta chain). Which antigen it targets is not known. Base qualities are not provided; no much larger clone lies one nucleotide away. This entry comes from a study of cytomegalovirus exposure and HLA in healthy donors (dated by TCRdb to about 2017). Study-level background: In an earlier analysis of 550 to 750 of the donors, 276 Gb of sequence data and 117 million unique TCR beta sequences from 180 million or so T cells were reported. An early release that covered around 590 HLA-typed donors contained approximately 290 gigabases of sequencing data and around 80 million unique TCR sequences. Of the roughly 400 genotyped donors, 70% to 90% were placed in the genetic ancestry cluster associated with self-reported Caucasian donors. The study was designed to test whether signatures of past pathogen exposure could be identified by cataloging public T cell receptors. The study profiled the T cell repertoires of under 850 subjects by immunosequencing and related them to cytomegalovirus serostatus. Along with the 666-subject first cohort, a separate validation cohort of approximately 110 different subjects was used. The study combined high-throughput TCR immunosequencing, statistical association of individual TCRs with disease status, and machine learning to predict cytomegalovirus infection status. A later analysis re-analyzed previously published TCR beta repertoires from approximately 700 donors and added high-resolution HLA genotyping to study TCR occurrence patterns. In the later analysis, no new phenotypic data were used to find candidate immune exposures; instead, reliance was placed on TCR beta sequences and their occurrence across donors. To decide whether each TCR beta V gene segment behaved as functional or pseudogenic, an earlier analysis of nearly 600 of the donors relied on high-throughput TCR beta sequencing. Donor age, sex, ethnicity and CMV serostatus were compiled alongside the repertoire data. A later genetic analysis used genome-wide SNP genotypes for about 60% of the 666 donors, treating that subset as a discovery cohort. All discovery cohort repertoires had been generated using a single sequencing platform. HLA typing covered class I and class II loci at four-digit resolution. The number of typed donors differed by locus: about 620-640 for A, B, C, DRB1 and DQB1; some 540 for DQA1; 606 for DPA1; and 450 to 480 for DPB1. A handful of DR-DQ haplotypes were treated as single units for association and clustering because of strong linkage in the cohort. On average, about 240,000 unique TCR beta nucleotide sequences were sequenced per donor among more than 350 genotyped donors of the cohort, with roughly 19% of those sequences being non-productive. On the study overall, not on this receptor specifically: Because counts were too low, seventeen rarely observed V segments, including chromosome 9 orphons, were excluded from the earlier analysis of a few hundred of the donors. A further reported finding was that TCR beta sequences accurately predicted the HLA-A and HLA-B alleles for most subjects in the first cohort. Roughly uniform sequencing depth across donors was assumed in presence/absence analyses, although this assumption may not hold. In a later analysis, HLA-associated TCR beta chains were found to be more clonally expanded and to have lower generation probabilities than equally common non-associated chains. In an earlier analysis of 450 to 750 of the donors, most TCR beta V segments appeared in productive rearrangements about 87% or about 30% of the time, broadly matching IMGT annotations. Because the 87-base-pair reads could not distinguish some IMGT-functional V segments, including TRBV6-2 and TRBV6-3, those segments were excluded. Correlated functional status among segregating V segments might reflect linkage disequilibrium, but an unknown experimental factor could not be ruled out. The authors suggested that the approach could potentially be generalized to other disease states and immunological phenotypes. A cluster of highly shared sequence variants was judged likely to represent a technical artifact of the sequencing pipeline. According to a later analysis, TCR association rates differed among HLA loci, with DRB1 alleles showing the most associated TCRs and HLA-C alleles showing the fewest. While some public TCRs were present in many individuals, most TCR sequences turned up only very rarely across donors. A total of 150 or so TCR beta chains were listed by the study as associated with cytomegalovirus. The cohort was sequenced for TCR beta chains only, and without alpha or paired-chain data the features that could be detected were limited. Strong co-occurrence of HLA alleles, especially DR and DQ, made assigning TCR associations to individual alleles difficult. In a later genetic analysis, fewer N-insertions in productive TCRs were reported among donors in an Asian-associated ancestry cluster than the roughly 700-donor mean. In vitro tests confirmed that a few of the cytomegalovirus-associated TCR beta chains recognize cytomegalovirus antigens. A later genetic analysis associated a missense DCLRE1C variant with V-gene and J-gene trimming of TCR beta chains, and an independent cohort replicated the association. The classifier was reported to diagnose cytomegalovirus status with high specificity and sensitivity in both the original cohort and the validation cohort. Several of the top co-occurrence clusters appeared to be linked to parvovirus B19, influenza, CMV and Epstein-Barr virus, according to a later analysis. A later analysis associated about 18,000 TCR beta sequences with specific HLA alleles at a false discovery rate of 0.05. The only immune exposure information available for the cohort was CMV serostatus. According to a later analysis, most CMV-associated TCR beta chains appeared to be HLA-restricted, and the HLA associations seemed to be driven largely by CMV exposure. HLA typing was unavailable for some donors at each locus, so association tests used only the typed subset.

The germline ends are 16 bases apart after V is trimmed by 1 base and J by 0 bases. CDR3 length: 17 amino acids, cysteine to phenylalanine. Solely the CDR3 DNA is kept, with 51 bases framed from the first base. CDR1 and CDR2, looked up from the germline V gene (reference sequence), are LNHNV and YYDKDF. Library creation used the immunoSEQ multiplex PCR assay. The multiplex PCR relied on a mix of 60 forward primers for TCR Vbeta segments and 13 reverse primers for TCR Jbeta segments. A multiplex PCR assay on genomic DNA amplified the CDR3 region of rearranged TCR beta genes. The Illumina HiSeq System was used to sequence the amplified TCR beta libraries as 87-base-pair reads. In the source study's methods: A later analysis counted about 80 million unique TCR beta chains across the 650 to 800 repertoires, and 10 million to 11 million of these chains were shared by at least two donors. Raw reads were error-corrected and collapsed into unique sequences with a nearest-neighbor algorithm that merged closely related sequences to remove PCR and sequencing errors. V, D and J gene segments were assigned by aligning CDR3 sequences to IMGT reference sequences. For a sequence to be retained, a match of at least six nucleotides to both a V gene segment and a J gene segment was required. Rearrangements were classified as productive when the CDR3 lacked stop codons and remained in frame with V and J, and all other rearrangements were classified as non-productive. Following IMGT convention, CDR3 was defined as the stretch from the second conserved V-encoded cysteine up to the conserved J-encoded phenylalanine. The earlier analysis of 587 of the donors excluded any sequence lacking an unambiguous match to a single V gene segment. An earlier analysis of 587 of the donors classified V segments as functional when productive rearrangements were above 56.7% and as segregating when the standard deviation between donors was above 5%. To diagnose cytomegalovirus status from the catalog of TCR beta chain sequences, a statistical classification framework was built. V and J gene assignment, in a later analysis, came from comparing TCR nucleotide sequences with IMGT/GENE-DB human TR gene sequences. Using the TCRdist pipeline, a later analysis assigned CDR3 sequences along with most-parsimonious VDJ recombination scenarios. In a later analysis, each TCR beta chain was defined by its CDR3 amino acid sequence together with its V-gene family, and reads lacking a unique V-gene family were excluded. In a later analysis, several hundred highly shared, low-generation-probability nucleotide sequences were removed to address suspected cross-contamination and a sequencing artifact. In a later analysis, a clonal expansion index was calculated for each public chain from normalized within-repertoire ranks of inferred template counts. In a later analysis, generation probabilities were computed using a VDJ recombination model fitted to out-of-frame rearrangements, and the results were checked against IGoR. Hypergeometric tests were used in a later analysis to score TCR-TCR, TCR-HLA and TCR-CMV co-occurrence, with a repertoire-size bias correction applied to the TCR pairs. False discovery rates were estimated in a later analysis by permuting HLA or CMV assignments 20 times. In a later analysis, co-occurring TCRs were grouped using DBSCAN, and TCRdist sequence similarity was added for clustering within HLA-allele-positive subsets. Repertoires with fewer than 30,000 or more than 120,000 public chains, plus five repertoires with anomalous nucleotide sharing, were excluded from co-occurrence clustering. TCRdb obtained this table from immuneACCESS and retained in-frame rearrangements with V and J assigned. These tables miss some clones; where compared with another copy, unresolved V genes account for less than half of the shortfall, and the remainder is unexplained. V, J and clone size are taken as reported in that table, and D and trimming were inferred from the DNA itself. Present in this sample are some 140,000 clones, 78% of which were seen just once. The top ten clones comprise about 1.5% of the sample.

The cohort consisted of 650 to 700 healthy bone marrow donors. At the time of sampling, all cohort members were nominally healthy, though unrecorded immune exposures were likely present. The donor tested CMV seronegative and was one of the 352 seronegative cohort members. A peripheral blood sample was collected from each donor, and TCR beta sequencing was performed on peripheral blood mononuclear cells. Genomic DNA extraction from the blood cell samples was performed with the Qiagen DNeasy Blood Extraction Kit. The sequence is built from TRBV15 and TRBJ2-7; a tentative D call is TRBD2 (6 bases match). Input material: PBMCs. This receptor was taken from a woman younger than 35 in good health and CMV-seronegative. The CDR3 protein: CATSRAPRRRDSYEQYF. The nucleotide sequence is TGTGCCACCAGCAGAGCGCCCCGCCGGCGGGACTCCTACGAGCAGTACTTC. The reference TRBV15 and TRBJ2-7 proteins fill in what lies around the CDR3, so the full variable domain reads DAMVIQNPRYQVTQFGKPVTLSCSQTLNHNVMYWYQQKSSQAPKLLFHYYDKDFNNEADTPDNFQSRRPNTSFCFLDIRSPGLGDTAMYLCATSRAPRRRDSYEQYFGPGTRLTVT.